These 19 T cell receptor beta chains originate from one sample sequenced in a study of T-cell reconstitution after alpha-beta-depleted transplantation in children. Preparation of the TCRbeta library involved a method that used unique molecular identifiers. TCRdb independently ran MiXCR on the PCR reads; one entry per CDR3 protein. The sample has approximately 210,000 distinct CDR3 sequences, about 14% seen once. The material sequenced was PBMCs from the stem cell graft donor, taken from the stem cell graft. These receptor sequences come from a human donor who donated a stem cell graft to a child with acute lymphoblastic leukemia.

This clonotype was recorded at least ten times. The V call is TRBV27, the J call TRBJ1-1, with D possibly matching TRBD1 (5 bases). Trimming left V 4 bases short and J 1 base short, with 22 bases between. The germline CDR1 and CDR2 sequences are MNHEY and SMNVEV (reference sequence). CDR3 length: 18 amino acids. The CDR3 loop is CASSSTWGWRGPNTEAFF. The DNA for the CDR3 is TGTGCCAGCAGTTCTACATGGGGGTGGAGGGGACCGAACACTGAAGCTTTCTTT.

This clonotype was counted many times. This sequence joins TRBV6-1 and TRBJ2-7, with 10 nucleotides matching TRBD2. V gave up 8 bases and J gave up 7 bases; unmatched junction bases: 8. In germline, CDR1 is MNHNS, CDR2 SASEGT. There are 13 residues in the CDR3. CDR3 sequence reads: CASRQREGGEQYF. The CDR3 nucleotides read TGTGCCAGCCGCCAGCGGGAGGGTGGTGAGCAGTACTTC.

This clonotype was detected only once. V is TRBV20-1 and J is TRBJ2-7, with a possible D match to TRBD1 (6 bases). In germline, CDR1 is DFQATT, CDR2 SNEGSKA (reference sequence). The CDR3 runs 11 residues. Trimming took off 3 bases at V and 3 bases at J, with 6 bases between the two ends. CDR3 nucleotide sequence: TGCAGTGCTAGCAGGGGCTACGAGCAGTACTTC. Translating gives CSASRGYEQYF.

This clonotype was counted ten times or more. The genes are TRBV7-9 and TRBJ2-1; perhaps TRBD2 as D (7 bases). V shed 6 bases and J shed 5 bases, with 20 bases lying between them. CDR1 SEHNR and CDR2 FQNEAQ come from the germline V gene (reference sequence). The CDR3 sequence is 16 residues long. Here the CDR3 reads CASSPRWGGPDNEQFF. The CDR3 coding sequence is TGTGCCAGCAGTCCCCGATGGGGGGGGCCGGACAATGAGCAGTTCTTC.

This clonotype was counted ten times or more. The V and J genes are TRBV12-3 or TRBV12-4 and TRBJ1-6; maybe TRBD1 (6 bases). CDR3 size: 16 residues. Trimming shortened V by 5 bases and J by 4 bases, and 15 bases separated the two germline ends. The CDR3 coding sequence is TGTGCCAGCAGTCCGGCGACAGGAACATATAATTCACCCCTCCACTTT. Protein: CASSPATGTYNSPLHF.

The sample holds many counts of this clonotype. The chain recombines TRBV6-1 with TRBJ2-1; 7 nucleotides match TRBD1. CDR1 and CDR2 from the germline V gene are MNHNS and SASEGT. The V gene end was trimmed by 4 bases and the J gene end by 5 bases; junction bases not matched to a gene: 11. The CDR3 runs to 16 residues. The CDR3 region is CASSVYIGQGDNEQFF. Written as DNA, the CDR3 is TGTGCCAGCAGTGTCTATATCGGGCAGGGGGACAATGAGCAGTTCTTC.

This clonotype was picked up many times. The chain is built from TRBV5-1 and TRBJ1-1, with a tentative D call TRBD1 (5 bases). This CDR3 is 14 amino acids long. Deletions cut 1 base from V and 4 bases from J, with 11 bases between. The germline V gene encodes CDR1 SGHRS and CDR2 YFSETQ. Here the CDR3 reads CASSLKQGVTEAFF. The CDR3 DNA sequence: TGCGCCAGCAGCTTGAAGCAGGGAGTCACTGAAGCTTTCTTT.

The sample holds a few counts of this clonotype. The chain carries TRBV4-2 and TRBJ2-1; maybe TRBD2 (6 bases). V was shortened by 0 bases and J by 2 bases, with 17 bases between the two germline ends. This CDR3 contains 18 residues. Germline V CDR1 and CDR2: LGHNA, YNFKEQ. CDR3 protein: CASSQDLNRGYTYNEQFF. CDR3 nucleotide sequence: TGTGCCAGCAGCCAAGATCTTAACCGGGGGTACACCTACAATGAGCAGTTCTTC.

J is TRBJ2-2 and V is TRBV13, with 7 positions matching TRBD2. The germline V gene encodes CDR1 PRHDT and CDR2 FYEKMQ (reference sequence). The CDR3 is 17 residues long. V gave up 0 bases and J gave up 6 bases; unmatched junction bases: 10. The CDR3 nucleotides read TGTGCCAGCAGCTTAGGCCATCGCGGGAGTTGGCCCGGGGAGCTGTTTTTT. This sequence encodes CASSLGHRGSWPGELFF.

The DNA of the CDR3 is TGTGCCAGCAGTTCCACAGGGGCCGGGAGTAATGAGCAGTTCTTC. Amino acid sequence: CASSSTGAGSNEQFF. The chain couples TRBV6-5 to TRBJ2-1; tentative D call: TRBD1 (7 bases). The CDR3 consists of 15 residues. V lost 4 bases and J 7 bases, leaving 17 bases between the germline ends. Germline CDR1 reads MNHEY; CDR2 reads SVGAGI.

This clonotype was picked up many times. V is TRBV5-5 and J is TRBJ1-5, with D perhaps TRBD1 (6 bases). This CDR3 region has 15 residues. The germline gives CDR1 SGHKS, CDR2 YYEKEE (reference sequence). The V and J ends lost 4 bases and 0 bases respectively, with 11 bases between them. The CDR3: CASSRTVLSNQPQHF. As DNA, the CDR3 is TGTGCCAGCAGCAGGACAGTACTTAGCAATCAGCCCCAGCATTTT.

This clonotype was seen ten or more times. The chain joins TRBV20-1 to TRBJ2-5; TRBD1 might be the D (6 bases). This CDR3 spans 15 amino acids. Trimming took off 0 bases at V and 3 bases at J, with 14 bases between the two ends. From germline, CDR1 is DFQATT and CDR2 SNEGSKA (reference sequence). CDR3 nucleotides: TGCAGTGCTAGAGATCCGGCAGGGGCGAAAGAGACCCAGTACTTC. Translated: CSARDPAGAKETQYF.

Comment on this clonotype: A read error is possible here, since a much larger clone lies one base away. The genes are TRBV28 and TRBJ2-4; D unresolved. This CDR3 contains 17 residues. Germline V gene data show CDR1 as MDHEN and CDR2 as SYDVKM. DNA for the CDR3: TGTGCCAGCAGTTTTCGGAATGCTGATTTAGCCAAACACATTCAGTACTTC. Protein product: CASSFRNADLAKHIQYF.

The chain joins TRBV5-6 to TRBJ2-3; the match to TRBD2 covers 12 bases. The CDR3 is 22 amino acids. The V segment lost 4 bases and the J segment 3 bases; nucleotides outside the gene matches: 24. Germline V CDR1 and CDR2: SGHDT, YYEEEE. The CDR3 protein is CASSKGHRTSGTQNSKTDTQYF. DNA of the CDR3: TGTGCCAGCAGCAAGGGACATAGGACTAGCGGGACCCAAAATTCTAAAACAGATACGCAGTATTTT.

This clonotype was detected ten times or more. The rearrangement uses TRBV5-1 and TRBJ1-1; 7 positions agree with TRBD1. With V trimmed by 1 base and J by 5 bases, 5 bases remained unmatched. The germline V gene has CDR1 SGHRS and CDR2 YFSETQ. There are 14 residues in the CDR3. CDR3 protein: CASSLTGDGTEAFF. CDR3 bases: TGCGCCAGCAGCTTGACAGGGGATGGGACTGAAGCTTTCTTT.

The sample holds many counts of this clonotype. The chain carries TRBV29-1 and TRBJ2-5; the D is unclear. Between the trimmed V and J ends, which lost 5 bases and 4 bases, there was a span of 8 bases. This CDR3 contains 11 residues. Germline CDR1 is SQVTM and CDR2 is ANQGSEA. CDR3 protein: CSVPVGETQYF. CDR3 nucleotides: TGCAGCGTTCCAGTGGGAGAGACCCAGTACTTC.

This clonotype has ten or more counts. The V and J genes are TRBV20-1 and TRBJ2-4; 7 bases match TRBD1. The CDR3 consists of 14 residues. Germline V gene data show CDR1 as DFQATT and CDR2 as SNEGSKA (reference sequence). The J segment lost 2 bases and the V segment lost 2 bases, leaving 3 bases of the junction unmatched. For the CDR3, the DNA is TGCAGTGCTAGAAAACAGGGGACCAAAAACATTCAGTACTTC. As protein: CSARKQGTKNIQYF.

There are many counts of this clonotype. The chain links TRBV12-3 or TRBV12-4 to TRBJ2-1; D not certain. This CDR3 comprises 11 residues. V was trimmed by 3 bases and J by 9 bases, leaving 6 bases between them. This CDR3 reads CASSLGSEQFF. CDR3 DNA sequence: TGTGCCAGCAGTTTGGGTAGTGAGCAGTTCTTC.

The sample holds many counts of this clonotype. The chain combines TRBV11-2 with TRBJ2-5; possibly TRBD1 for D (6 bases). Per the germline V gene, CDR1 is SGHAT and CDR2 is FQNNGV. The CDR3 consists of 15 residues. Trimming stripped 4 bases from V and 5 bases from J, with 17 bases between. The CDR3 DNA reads TGTGCCAGCAGCTCCGCAGGGGCGGGTGGGGAGACCCAGTACTTC. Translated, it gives CASSSAGAGGETQYF. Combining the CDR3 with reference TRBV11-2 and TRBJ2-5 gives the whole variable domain EAGVAQSPRYKIIEKRQSVAFWCNPISGHATLYWYQQILGQGPKLLIQFQNNGVVDDSQLPKDRFSAERLKGVDSTLKIQPAKLEDSAVYLCASSSAGAGGETQYFGPGTRLLVL.